One sample yielded the 3 T cell receptor beta chains listed below, sequenced in a study of T cells after yellow fever vaccination. TCRdb processed the 5' RACE reads anew with MiXCR; each CDR3 protein has one entry. In the table there are about 63,000 distinct CDR3 sequences, 6.5% to 9% of which are singletons. Sample: CD8+ T cells sorted from PBMCs, taken 15 days after the yellow fever booster vaccination. All receptors come from a young man who received the YFV17D yellow fever vaccine.

The chain has TRBV29-1 and TRBJ2-4; D is unclear. V was clipped by 4 bases and J by 3 bases, with 10 bases between them. The germline CDR1 and CDR2 sequences are SQVTM and ANQGSEA. The CDR3 loop spans 13 amino acids. The CDR3 coding sequence is TGCAGCGTTGTAGGGTTCGGCAAAAACATTCAGTACTTC. Its protein is CSVVGFGKNIQYF.

This clonotype showed up many times. The DNA for the CDR3 is TGTGCCAGCAGTTTAGGCGGGAGGGCCTGGAATGAGCAGTTCTTC. It translates to CASSLGGRAWNEQFF. The chain is built from TRBV27 and TRBJ2-1; 9 bases agree with TRBD2. The CDR3 is 15 residues long. CDR1 and CDR2 from the germline V gene are MNHEY and SMNVEV (reference sequence). Germline trimming cut 2 bases from V and 7 bases from J; bases unmatched to any gene: 6.

This clonotype was found many times. The chain has TRBV20-1 and TRBJ1-2; 7 positions agree with TRBD1. There are 14 residues in the CDR3. Per the germline V gene, CDR1 is DFQATT and CDR2 is SNEGSKA (reference sequence). After removal of 0 bases from V and 3 bases from J, the junction contained 4 bases not matched to a gene. The DNA for the CDR3 is TGCAGTGCTAGAGATATGGGACAGCACTATGGCTACACCTTC. Its translation is CSARDMGQHYGYTF.